The 12 T cell receptor beta chains below were found in one sample sequenced in a study of graft-versus-host responses after intestinal transplantation. Their antigens remain unidentified. TCRdb keeps only in-frame clones here, not all; method: immunoSEQ multiplex PCR. The sample includes over 75,000 clones, roughly 92% of them seen just once. Sequenced here: unstimulated CD8+ T cells sorted from spleen or lymph node cells, sampled before transplant. These receptors were collected from a human donor who was the organ donor for an intestinal transplant.

The chain employs TRBV7-8 and TRBJ2-7; 9 bases are shared with TRBD2. This CDR3 is built from 15 residues. The V segment lost 5 bases and the J segment 2 bases; nucleotides outside the gene matches: 7. Germline V gene data show CDR1 as SGHVS and CDR2 as FQNEAQ. The CDR3 DNA follows: TGTGCCAGCAGCGAGGAGGGACTAGCCACCTACGAGCAGTACTTC. This gives the protein CASSEEGLATYEQYF.

This clone was seen once. The genes are TRBV18 and TRBJ1-3; D is possibly TRBD1 (6 bases). V was pared by 0 bases and J by 8 bases, with 14 bases between. The V gene's germline CDR1 is KGHSH and CDR2 LQKENI. The CDR3 totals 15 residues. CDR3 in DNA: TGTGCCAGCTCACCACCGTGGGGGGGCTCGGACACCATATATTTT. This translates into CASSPPWGGSDTIYF.

This rearrangement joins TRBV2 to TRBJ1-1, with 9 positions matching TRBD1. The trim removed 5 bases at V and 4 bases at J, leaving 5 bases unmatched. Germline CDR1 and CDR2: SNHLY and FYNNEI. The CDR3 extends over 14 amino acids. CDR3 in amino acids: CASSLGQGITEAFF. The CDR3 DNA sequence: TGTGCCAGCAGTCTAGGACAGGGGATCACTGAAGCTTTCTTT.

The chain recombines TRBV5-1 with TRBJ1-2; maybe TRBD1 (5 bases). This CDR3 has 13 residues. The V gene lost 2 bases and the J gene lost 6 bases, with 11 bases spanning the gap. Germline values: CDR1 SGHRS, CDR2 YFSETQ. CDR3 coding DNA: TGCGCCAGCAGCTTTATGACAGCCAATGGCTACACCTTC. Encoded protein: CASSFMTANGYTF.

The chain uses TRBV15 and TRBJ2-5; 10 nucleotides line up with TRBD2. The V and J ends lost 0 bases and 4 bases, in that order; junction bases with no gene match: 8. The CDR3 totals 17 residues. Germline CDR1 reads LNHNV; CDR2 reads YYDKDF (reference sequence). The CDR3 DNA follows: TGTGCCACCAGCAGAGATTTTACTAGCGGGGCCGGAGAGACCCAGTACTTC. Translation: CATSRDFTSGAGETQYF.

This chain uses TRBV4-1 with TRBJ2-7, with TRBD1 matching 8 bases. The V and J ends lost 6 bases and 6 bases, in that order; junction bases with no gene match: 13. The germline CDR1 and CDR2 sequences are MGHRA and YSYEKL. This CDR3 contains 15 residues. The CDR3 nucleotides read TGCGCCAGCAGTCGGGTGGGCCAGGGGGCATTCGAGCAGTACTTC. Translated, it gives CASSRVGQGAFEQYF.

The chain carries TRBV6-1 and TRBJ2-1; D may be TRBD2 (5 bases). The CDR3 is made up of 13 amino acids. V was trimmed by 11 bases and J by 9 bases, leaving 20 bases between them. Germline lookup yields CDR1 MNHNS and CDR2 SASEGT. DNA of the CDR3: TGTGCCTTCCTTAGGATCGGGGTGGGTGAGCAGTTCTTC. Its protein product is CAFLRIGVGEQFF.

The genes are TRBV5-1 and TRBJ2-2, with D possibly matching TRBD1 (5 bases). Trimming cost V 5 bases and J 2 bases, with 10 bases left between them. The CDR3 extends over 14 amino acids. CDR1 and CDR2 (germline): SGHRS, YFSETQ. Written as DNA, the CDR3 is TGCGCCAGCAGTACAGGCGCCAACACCGGGGAGCTGTTTTTT. Protein: CASSTGANTGELFF.

The V call is TRBV25-1, the J call TRBJ1-3; D ambiguous. Germline V gene sequence: CDR1 MGHDK, CDR2 SYGVNS. This CDR3 region has 16 residues. Trimming removed 4 bases at V and 0 bases at J, with 13 bases between. The CDR3 spells CASSVGEVYSGNTIYF. The CDR3 region has the DNA TGTGCCAGCAGTGTAGGTGAGGTCTACTCTGGAAACACCATATATTTT.

The J gene is TRBJ1-1, the V gene TRBV18, with D possibly TRBD1 on 6 matching bases. Deletions cut 0 bases from V and 5 bases from J, with 13 bases between. The CDR3 loop spans 15 amino acids. Germline V gives CDR1 KGHSH, CDR2 LQKENI. The CDR3: CASSPPGGLWTEAFF. In DNA, the CDR3 is TGTGCCAGCTCACCACCGGGGGGGCTGTGGACTGAAGCTTTCTTT.

The chain carries TRBV5-4 and TRBJ2-3; 7 nucleotides agree with TRBD2. Unmatched junction bases numbered 19, after V lost 5 bases and J lost 1 base. CDR1 and CDR2 from the germline V gene are SGHNT and YYREEE (reference sequence). This CDR3 has 19 amino acids. The chain's CDR3 is CASSLGGGYGYRGTDTQYF. CDR3 in DNA: TGTGCCAGCAGTCTGGGGGGAGGGTACGGATACCGAGGCACAGATACGCAGTATTTT.

The chain recombines TRBV28 with TRBJ2-7, with a tentative D call TRBD2 (6 bases). V lost 2 bases to trimming and J lost 7 bases, with 9 bases between them. Germline assignment: CDR1 MDHEN and CDR2 SYDVKM. The CDR3 contains 12 residues. The CDR3 DNA reads as TGTGCCAGCAGTTTAATGGGGGGTGAGCAGTACTTC. It encodes CASSLMGGEQYF.